Following are 17 T cell receptor beta chains from one sample sequenced in a study of siplizumab effects on memory and regulatory T cells. Libraries were prepared by immunoSEQ multiplex PCR; TCRdb keeps only in-frame clonotypes and omits some of them. The sample consists of roughly 100,000 clones, more than 85% of them appearing once. Sequenced material: CD8+ T cells sorted from blood. These receptors came from a human donor in good health.

The CDR3 region is CASSPRGQETYEQYF. The CDR3 coding sequence is TGTGCCAGCAGCCCCAGAGGACAGGAAACCTACGAGCAGTACTTC. The V gene is TRBV11-3, the J gene TRBJ2-7; TRBD1 agrees at 7 bases. CDR3 length: 15 amino acids. Germline CDR1 is SGHNT and CDR2 is YENEEA. V lost 5 bases, J lost 2 bases, and 9 bases stayed unmatched.

This chain connects TRBV2 to TRBJ1-1; 10 nucleotides agree with TRBD1. V shed 8 bases, J shed 4 bases, and the junction held 7 bases outside the gene matches. CDR1 and CDR2 (germline): SNHLY, FYNNEI. The CDR3 covers 14 residues. The CDR3 sequence: CASYGTGDGTEAFF. CDR3 DNA sequence: TGTGCCAGCTATGGGACAGGGGACGGCACTGAAGCTTTCTTT.

This chain joins TRBV14 and TRBJ1-1, with unresolved D. This CDR3 has 14 amino acids. V gave up 3 bases and J gave up 4 bases, with 12 bases separating them. Germline V CDR1 and CDR2: SGHDN, FVKESK. The chain's CDR3 is CASSQPDVSTEAFF. In DNA form, the CDR3 reads TGTGCCAGCAGCCAGCCGGACGTAAGCACTGAAGCTTTCTTT.

CDR3 coding DNA: TGTGCCAGCAGTTTATCCGTGGGGGGGTACGAGCAGTACTTC. This translates into CASSLSVGGYEQYF. The rearrangement joins TRBV27 to TRBJ2-7, with TRBD2 matching 7 bases. The CDR3 runs to 14 residues. Germline V gene sequence: CDR1 MNHEY, CDR2 SMNVEV (reference sequence). J gave up 4 bases and V 0 bases, and 3 bases lay outside the gene matches.

This chain links TRBV23-1 with TRBJ2-5; 7 positions agree with TRBD1. TRBV23-1 carries the ORF label, with uncertain function. The trim removed 4 bases at V and 3 bases at J, leaving 14 bases unmatched. The CDR3 totals 17 residues. This CDR3 reads CASSLSKSTGTEETQYF. As DNA, the CDR3 is TGCGCCAGCAGTCTCTCAAAGTCGACAGGGACGGAAGAGACCCAGTACTTC.

The V and J genes are TRBV5-6 and TRBJ2-1, with D perhaps matching TRBD1 (6 bases). The CDR3 is 16 amino acids. The V gene lost 1 base and the J gene lost 1 base, with 12 bases spanning the gap. Germline assignment: CDR1 SGHDT and CDR2 YYEEEE. CDR3 in DNA: TGTGCCAGCAGCTTGATAACAGGGCCTTCCTACAATGAGCAGTTCTTC. It translates to CASSLITGPSYNEQFF.

This clone showed up just once. The V gene is TRBV6-5, the J gene TRBJ2-1; D uncertain. The V end was cut by 6 bases, the J end by 10 bases, with 22 bases between. Germline-derived CDR1 and CDR2 are MNHEY and SVGAGI. The CDR3 length is 15 residues. For the CDR3, the DNA is TGTGCCAGCAGCCGCAGCTCACCCACTAACGGGGAGCAGTTCTTC. Amino acids: CASSRSSPTNGEQFF.

The genes are TRBV7-2 and TRBJ1-1, with TRBD1 matching over 7 bases. The CDR3 runs 14 residues. V was clipped by 5 bases and J by 1 base; unmatched bases: 4. CDR1 is SGHTA, CDR2 FQGNSA, per germline. The CDR3 protein is CASSPGQRNTEAFF. The CDR3 nucleotides are TGTGCCAGCAGCCCGGGACAGCGGAACACTGAAGCTTTCTTT. Full variable domain (remainder filled in from reference TRBV7-2 and TRBJ1-1): GAGVSQSPSNKVTEKGKDVELRCDPISGHTALYWYRQSLGQGLEFLIYFQGNSAPDKSGLPSDRFSAERTGGSVSTLTIQRTQQEDSAVYLCASSPGQRNTEAFFGQGTRLTVV.

This chain connects TRBV5-1 to TRBJ1-2; maybe TRBD1 (6 bases). This CDR3 is 15 amino acids long. V was clipped by 4 bases and J by 0 bases, with 13 bases between them. The germline gives CDR1 SGHRS, CDR2 YFSETQ. CDR3 loop: CASSPRTVANYGYTF. The CDR3 region has the DNA TGCGCCAGCAGCCCAAGGACAGTGGCTAACTATGGCTACACCTTC.

This clone has just one count. The chain is built from TRBV2 and TRBJ2-1, with TRBD2 matching 9 bases. CDR3 length: 16 amino acids. Germline V lookup: CDR1 SNHLY, CDR2 FYNNEI. The trim removed 6 bases at V and 6 bases at J, leaving 12 bases unmatched. CDR3 coding DNA: TGTGCCAGCAGGGGACTCCCTGCTAGCGGGGTCAATGAGCAGTTCTTC. It yields the protein CASRGLPASGVNEQFF.

This CDR3 reads CASTQGPLDQDEQYF. CDR3 sequence (DNA): TGCGCCAGCACCCAGGGGCCATTAGATCAGGACGAGCAGTACTTC. The rearrangement joins TRBV4-1 to TRBJ2-7; tentative D call: TRBD1 (6 bases). Germline V gene data show CDR1 as MGHRA and CDR2 as YSYEKL. V lost 7 bases to trimming and J lost 5 bases, with 21 bases between them. This CDR3 spans 15 amino acids.

The J gene is TRBJ2-6, the V gene TRBV10-3, with D hard to call. The CDR3 is made up of 16 amino acids. V lost 4 bases to trimming and J lost 2 bases, with 12 bases between them. Germline-derived CDR1 and CDR2 are ENHRY and SYGVKD. Here the CDR3 reads CAISGSTDAGANVLTF. Here the CDR3 DNA reads TGTGCCATCAGTGGGTCTACAGATGCTGGGGCCAACGTCCTGACTTTC.

This sequence joins TRBV7-6 and TRBJ2-1; D unclear. CDR3 length equals 14 residues. Per germline, CDR1 SGHVS and CDR2 FNYEAQ. V was trimmed by 2 bases and J by 2 bases, leaving 7 bases between them. The CDR3 loop reads CASSLSVAYNEQFF. In nucleotides, the CDR3 is TGTGCCAGCAGCTTAAGTGTTGCCTACAATGAGCAGTTCTTC. Based on the CDR3 plus reference TRBV7-6 and TRBJ2-1, the full variable domain is GAGVSQSPRYKVTKRGQDVALRCDPISGHVSLYWYRQALGQGPEFLTYFNYEAQQDKSGLPNDRFSAERPEGSISTLTIQRTEQRDSAMYRCASSLSVAYNEQFFGPGTRLTVL.

V gene TRBV11-2 combines with J gene TRBJ2-1; 11 bases fit TRBD2. V was pared by 6 bases and J by 4 bases, with 5 bases of the junction left unmatched. The V gene's germline CDR1 is SGHAT and CDR2 FQNNGV. The CDR3 has 15 residues. The CDR3 reads CASSFGTSGYNEQFF. The CDR3 nucleotides are TGTGCCAGCAGTTTCGGGACTAGCGGATACAATGAGCAGTTCTTC.

The chain couples TRBV6-5 to TRBJ2-2, with TRBD1 identical over 7 bases. V shed 6 bases, J shed 1 base, and the junction held 5 bases outside the gene matches. This CDR3 has 15 amino acids. CDR1 is MNHEY, CDR2 SVGAGI, per germline. CDR3 protein: CASRTGTENTGELFF. In nucleotides, the CDR3 is TGTGCCAGCAGAACCGGGACAGAGAACACCGGGGAGCTGTTTTTT.

CDR3 in DNA: TGCGCCAGCAGCTTAGGGAACACCGGGGAGCTGTTTTTT. It codes for CASSLGNTGELFF. V and J are TRBV5-1 and TRBJ2-2; no clear D. The CDR3 loop spans 13 amino acids. CDR1 and CDR2 from the germline V gene are SGHRS and YFSETQ. Trimming took off 2 bases at V and 1 base at J, with 3 bases between the two ends.

This clone was recorded once. This rearrangement joins TRBV6-5 to TRBJ2-5, with 13 bases that match TRBD2. The germline V gene has CDR1 MNHEY and CDR2 SVGAGI. This CDR3 is 15 amino acids long. V lost 6 bases, J lost 4 bases, and 5 bases stayed unmatched. CDR3: CASSSGLAGRETQYF. In nucleotides, the CDR3 is TGTGCCAGCAGCTCGGGACTAGCGGGACGAGAGACCCAGTACTTC.